These 30 T cell receptor beta chains share one sample of origin, sequenced in a study of metastatic and nonmetastatic thyroid tumors. Every patient underwent thyroid surgery untreated. TCRdb re-called the PCR reads through MiXCR. The sample lists tens of thousands of clones, roughly 13% occurring once. Specimen: blood. The receptor set was obtained from a female donor with papillary thyroid cancer or a benign thyroid nodule (not recorded which). Some clones in this sample may be carry-over from other donors' samples.

This clone was recorded at least ten times. The chain links TRBV5-1 to TRBJ2-1, with unresolved D. The V gene lost 0 bases and the J gene lost 7 bases, with 5 bases spanning the gap. Germline values: CDR1 SGHRS, CDR2 YFSETQ. The CDR3 contains 12 residues. This CDR3 is CASSLDLNEQFF. CDR3 bases: TGCGCCAGCAGCTTGGACCTTAATGAGCAGTTCTTC.

The rearrangement joins TRBV19 to TRBJ2-1, with D unresolved. The length of the CDR3 is 16 residues. Germline CDR1 is LNHDA and CDR2 is SQIVND (reference sequence). Trimming stripped 4 bases from V and 0 bases from J, with 13 bases between. The CDR3 region is CASSTEDPSSYNEQFF. The CDR3 DNA is TGTGCCAGTAGTACTGAGGACCCGAGCTCCTACAATGAGCAGTTCTTC.

In its sample, this clone was seen many times. The rearrangement uses TRBV19 and TRBJ1-1, with D maybe TRBD1 (6 bases). This CDR3 has 15 amino acids. In germline, CDR1 is LNHDA, CDR2 SQIVND (reference sequence). The V end was cut by 3 bases, the J end by 3 bases, with 14 bases between. The CDR3 DNA follows: TGTGCCAGTAGTATGGTGCGTTACAGGGACACTGAAGCTTTCTTT. Amino acid sequence: CASSMVRYRDTEAFF.

The sample holds a few counts of this clone. The chain recombines TRBV6-5 with TRBJ2-1, with 7 nucleotides matching TRBD1. Trimming cost V 7 bases and J 6 bases; bases outside gene matches: 21. There are 18 residues in the CDR3. The V gene's germline CDR1 is MNHEY and CDR2 SVGAGI. The CDR3 sequence: CASIYSSLNRGITNEQFF. The CDR3 DNA reads TGTGCCAGCATTTATTCGAGTCTAAACAGGGGTATAACCAATGAGCAGTTCTTC.

There are many counts of this clone. The DNA of the CDR3 is TGTGCCAGCAGTGAGGGGACAGTAGAGCATTTT. Amino acid sequence: CASSEGTVEHF. This sequence joins TRBV25-1 and TRBJ1-5; TRBD1 agrees at 7 bases. The germline V gene encodes CDR1 MGHDK and CDR2 SYGVNS. J lost 14 bases, V lost 3 bases, and 4 bases had no gene match. The CDR3 consists of 11 residues.

There are many counts of this clone. This chain uses TRBV30 with TRBJ1-2; D is unresolved. Germline-derived CDR1 and CDR2 are GTSNPN and SVGIG (reference sequence). The CDR3 spans 13 residues. Trimming took off 7 bases at V and 0 bases at J, with 12 bases between the two ends. This CDR3 reads CALLAQTNYGYTF. CDR3 bases: TGTGCCTTACTTGCACAAACTAACTATGGCTACACCTTC.

This clone came up many times. Here the CDR3 reads CASQRYSNQPQHF. For the CDR3, the DNA is TGTGCCAGTCAGAGATATAGCAATCAGCCCCAGCATTTT. The chain joins TRBV6-1 to TRBJ1-5, with D uncertain. Trimming took 9 bases from V and 0 from J, leaving 9 bases between them. This CDR3 is built from 13 residues. CDR1 MNHNS and CDR2 SASEGT come from the germline V gene.

Concerning this clone itself: This may stem from a read error, because a much larger clone lies one nucleotide away. J is TRBJ2-5 and V is TRBV9; D might be TRBD2 (5 bases). CDR3 length: 17 residues. V was cut by 1 base and J by 1 base, with 17 bases left in between. The germline V gene has CDR1 SGDLS and CDR2 YYNGEE. The CDR3 sequence is CASSVCGGITLQETQYF. The CDR3 DNA reads as TGTGCCAGCAGCGTATGCGGAGGAATAACCCTCCAAGAGACCCAGTACTTC.

A word on this clone: One end of the junction varies from germline; a read error may be responsible. The rearrangement joins TRBV7-6 to TRBJ2-7, with 9 nucleotides matching TRBD2. CDR1 is SGHVS, CDR2 FNYEAQ, per germline. The CDR3 loop spans 17 amino acids. The CDR3 bases are TGTGCCAGCAGCTTAAGCCCGGTTAGCGGGGGATCCTACGAGCATTACTTC. This sequence encodes CASSLSPVSGGSYEHYF. Using reference TRBV7-6 and TRBJ2-7 for the parts outside the CDR3, the full variable domain is GAGVSQSPRYKVTKRGQDVALRCDPISGHVSLYWYRQALGQGPEFLTYFNYEAQQDKSGLPNDRFSAERPEGSISTLTIQRTEQRDSAMYRCASSLSPVSGGSYEHYFGPGTRLTVT.

This clone occurred many times. The chain has TRBV27 and TRBJ2-3; TRBD2 matches at 7 bases. Germline trimming cut 2 bases from V and 0 bases from J; bases unmatched to any gene: 5. Germline-derived CDR1 and CDR2 are MNHEY and SMNVEV (reference sequence). CDR3 length: 16 amino acids. The CDR3 nucleotides read TGTGCCAGCAGTTTAGGGAGACTAGCCAGCACAGATACGCAGTATTTT. Translated, it gives CASSLGRLASTDTQYF.

The chain has TRBV11-2 and TRBJ2-2, with a tentative D call TRBD2 (6 bases). The CDR3 totals 16 residues. V was clipped by 2 bases and J by 5 bases, with 15 bases between them. Germline CDR1 SGHAT, CDR2 FQNNGV. CDR3 bases: TGTGCCAGCAGCTTATGGGAGGAAATCGGTACCGGGGAGCTGTTTTTT. This translates into CASSLWEEIGTGELFF.

This clone occurred once. The V gene is TRBV11-2, the J gene TRBJ2-1; 8 positions agree with TRBD2. This CDR3 contains 15 residues. CDR1 SGHAT and CDR2 FQNNGV come from the germline V gene. The V gene end was trimmed by 7 bases and the J gene end by 8 bases; junction bases not matched to a gene: 13. CDR3 in DNA: TGTGCCAGCAAAGGGACTAGTGGGAGGGGTGATGAGCAGTTCTTC. Its protein product is CASKGTSGRGDEQFF.

In this sample, this clone turned up many times. A much larger clone sits a single nucleotide away, making a read error possible. The chain employs TRBV24-1 and TRBJ2-1, with D possibly being TRBD1 (6 bases). This CDR3 region has 14 residues. Germline-derived CDR1 and CDR2 are KGHDR and SFDVKD. CDR3 sequence (DNA): TGTGTCACCAGTGACCCAACCTCCGACAGGAAGCAGTTCTTC. Translated, it gives CVTSDPTSDRKQFF.

This clone has at least ten counts. The chain links TRBV6-1 to TRBJ1-1; D remains unclear. Germline loops: CDR1 MNHNS, CDR2 SASEGT. The germline V and J ends were trimmed by 6 bases and 2 bases, with 7 bases remaining between them. CDR3 length: 12 residues. This CDR3 is CASRGDNTEAFF. CDR3 DNA: TGTGCCAGCAGGGGAGACAACACTGAAGCTTTCTTT.

This clone has ten or more counts. This rearrangement joins TRBV19 to TRBJ2-5; 9 positions match TRBD2. V gave up 3 bases and J gave up 2 bases; unmatched junction bases: 7. This CDR3 region has 16 residues. Germline V gives CDR1 LNHDA, CDR2 SQIVND (reference sequence). The CDR3 bases are TGTGCCAGTAGTATTCAAGCGGGAGGCGGGCAAGAGACCCAGTACTTC. This encodes CASSIQAGGGQETQYF.

This clone was seen a handful of times. The CDR3 end shows no conserved phenylalanine or tryptophan, and so a read error is likely. V is TRBV20-1 and J is TRBJ1-6; no definite D call. The CDR3 sequence is 19 residues long. CDR1 DFQATT and CDR2 SNEGSKA come from the germline V gene (reference sequence). V was shortened by 2 bases and J by 0 bases, with 20 bases between the two germline ends. This chain's CDR3 is CSARRTAMAGLSYNSPLHS. CDR3 DNA: TGCAGTGCTAGACGGACTGCCATGGCCGGCCTCTCCTATAATTCACCCCTCCACTCT.

This clone was detected many times. The V and J genes are TRBV2 and TRBJ2-2, with D perhaps being TRBD1 or TRBD2 (6 bases each). The V end was cut by 6 bases, the J end by 2 bases, with 13 bases between. The CDR3 runs to 15 residues. CDR1 and CDR2 (germline): SNHLY, FYNNEI. The CDR3 DNA reads TGTGCCAGCAGGGAGGGGACAATAAACACCGGGGAGCTGTTTTTT. As protein: CASREGTINTGELFF.

This clone was counted ten times or more. The chain is built from TRBV6-1 and TRBJ1-5, with D perhaps TRBD1 (6 bases). CDR3 length: 15 residues. Germline V CDR1 and CDR2: MNHNS, SASEGT. V shed 3 bases and J shed 6 bases, with 15 bases lying between them. DNA of the CDR3: TGTGCCAGCAGTGAGGGGGCGTCTCATGGTCAGCCCCAGCATTTT. Residues: CASSEGASHGQPQHF.

In this sample, this clone turned up many times. At one end the junction does not follow the germline gene, possibly because of a read error. This chain uses TRBV28 with TRBJ2-7; a possible D gene is TRBD2 (5 bases). CDR1 and CDR2 (germline): MDHEN, SYDVKM. This CDR3 has 16 amino acids. This CDR3 reads CASSPTGVRRTYGQYF. DNA for the CDR3: TGTGCCAGCAGTCCGACCGGGGTCCGAAGGACCTACGGGCAGTACTTC.

The chain joins TRBV9 to TRBJ2-7, with 8 bases aligning to TRBD2. V lost 7 bases and J lost 6; bases outside the gene matches: 9. Germline V gene sequence: CDR1 SGDLS, CDR2 YYNGEE. The CDR3 has 13 residues. CDR3 region: CASGSGNHLEQYF. Written as DNA, the CDR3 is TGTGCCAGCGGTAGCGGGAACCACCTCGAGCAGTACTTC.

The table lists this clone with many counts. At the DNA level, this CDR3 is encoded by other sequences in the same sample as well. This chain joins TRBV5-1 and TRBJ1-1; TRBD1 aligns across 9 bases. After removal of 4 bases from V and 5 bases from J, the junction contained 9 bases not matched to a gene. This CDR3 comprises 15 residues. Germline lookup yields CDR1 SGHRS and CDR2 YFSETQ. The CDR3 protein is CASSRSGTGMTEAFF. DNA for the CDR3: TGCGCCAGCAGCCGATCCGGGACAGGGATGACTGAAGCTTTCTTT.

This clone was counted between two and nine times. The chain employs TRBV28 and TRBJ1-2; D call uncertain. Trimming pared 4 bases from V and 8 bases from J, leaving 14 bases between. Germline CDR1 reads MDHEN; CDR2 reads SYDVKM. This CDR3 comprises 13 residues. The CDR3 DNA is TGTGCCAGCAGTTCGATCGGTACGATGGGCTACACCTTC. Its protein is CASSSIGTMGYTF.

This clone was seen at least ten times. The chain joins TRBV20-1 to TRBJ2-7, with D possibly being TRBD1 (6 bases). CDR1 DFQATT and CDR2 SNEGSKA come from the germline V gene (reference sequence). V was clipped by 4 bases and J by 1 base, with 11 bases between them. The CDR3 runs to 13 residues. Written as DNA, the CDR3 is TGCAGTGCTACTCGAGGGGGTTCCTACGAGCAGTACTTC. As protein: CSATRGGSYEQYF.

This clone was detected ten times or more. The genes are TRBV5-5 and TRBJ2-1; 11 nucleotides align to TRBD2. The CDR3 has 15 residues. Trimming removed 0 bases from V and 5 bases from J; junction bases left unmatched: 1. Germline V gene data show CDR1 as SGHKS and CDR2 as YYEKEE (reference sequence). The DNA of the CDR3 is TGTGCCAGCAGCTTGGCACTAGCGGGAGACAATGAGCAGTTCTTC. Translation: CASSLALAGDNEQFF.

This clone was observed at least ten times. The rearrangement joins TRBV4-1 to TRBJ2-2; D gene unclear. The ends were cut back, 0 bases at V and 0 bases at J, with 5 bases in the middle. The CDR3 loop spans 15 amino acids. In germline, CDR1 is MGHRA, CDR2 YSYEKL. The CDR3 nucleotides read TGCGCCAGCAGCCAAGATAGGACGAACACCGGGGAGCTGTTTTTT. Translating gives CASSQDRTNTGELFF.

The sample holds many counts of this clone. This sample includes further DNA sequences coding for the same CDR3. This rearrangement joins TRBV28 to TRBJ2-7, with TRBD1 as a possible D gene (6 bases). The CDR3 covers 14 residues. V was clipped by 6 bases and J by 1 base, with 13 bases between them. The germline CDR1 and CDR2 sequences are MDHEN and SYDVKM. Here the CDR3 reads CASRRQGISYEQYF. DNA of the CDR3: TGTGCCAGCAGAAGGCAGGGGATTTCCTACGAGCAGTACTTC.

As concerns this clone: A much larger clone differs from this one at a single base, so this may be a read error. The same CDR3 arises from other DNA sequences in this sample as well. This chain uses TRBV6-1 with TRBJ2-1; 9 bases agree with TRBD2. Trimming cost V 6 bases and J 5 bases; bases outside gene matches: 8. The CDR3 totals 15 residues. Germline-derived CDR1 and CDR2 are MNHNS and SASEGT. The CDR3 region is CASSRLAGRNNEQFF. The DNA for the CDR3 is TGTGCCAGCAGCAGGCTAGCGGGAAGGAACAATGAGCAGTTCTTC.

This clone was counted many times. The chain joins TRBV7-2 to TRBJ1-4, with 8 bases identical to TRBD1. This CDR3 region has 13 residues. Germline V gene lookup returns CDR1 SGHTA and CDR2 FQGNSA. The J segment lost 3 bases and the V segment lost 8 bases, leaving 2 bases of the junction unmatched. The CDR3 nucleotides are TGTGCCAGCTCAGGGGGCCCTAATGAAAAACTGTTTTTT. Translation gives CASSGGPNEKLFF.

This clone was found many times. The chain has TRBV20-1 and TRBJ1-1; D ambiguous. CDR1 and CDR2 from the germline V gene are DFQATT and SNEGSKA (reference sequence). The V end was cut by 0 bases, the J end by 5 bases, with 16 bases between. CDR3 size: 15 residues. The CDR3 sequence: CSARETTSPRTEAFF. The CDR3 DNA reads as TGCAGTGCTAGAGAGACCACCTCGCCCAGGACTGAAGCTTTCTTT.

The table lists this clone with many counts. The rearrangement uses TRBV20-1 and TRBJ2-7; possibly TRBD2 for D (5 bases). Trimming took off 6 bases at V and 2 bases at J, with 17 bases between the two ends. Germline-derived CDR1 and CDR2 are DFQATT and SNEGSKA (reference sequence). The CDR3 runs to 14 residues. The CDR3 region is CSAGRTDQAYEQYF. The CDR3 DNA reads TGCAGTGCAGGGAGAACGGACCAAGCCTACGAGCAGTACTTC.